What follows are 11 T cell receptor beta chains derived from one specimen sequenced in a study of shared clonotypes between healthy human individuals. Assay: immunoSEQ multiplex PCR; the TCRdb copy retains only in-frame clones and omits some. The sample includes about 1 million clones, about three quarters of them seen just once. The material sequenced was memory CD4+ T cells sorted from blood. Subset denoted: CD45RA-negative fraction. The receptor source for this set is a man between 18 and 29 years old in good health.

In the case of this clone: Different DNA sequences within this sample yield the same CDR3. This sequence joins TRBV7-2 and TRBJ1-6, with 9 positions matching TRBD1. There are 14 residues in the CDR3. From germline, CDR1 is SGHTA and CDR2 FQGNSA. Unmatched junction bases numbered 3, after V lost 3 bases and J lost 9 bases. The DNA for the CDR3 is TGTGCCAGCAGCTTGGGACAGGGTGGTTCACCCCTCCACTTT. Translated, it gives CASSLGQGGSPLHF.

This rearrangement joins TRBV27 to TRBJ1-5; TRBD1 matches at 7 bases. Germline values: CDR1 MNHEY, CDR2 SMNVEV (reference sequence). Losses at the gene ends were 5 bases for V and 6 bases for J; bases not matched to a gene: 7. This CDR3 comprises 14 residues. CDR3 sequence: CASSRQGSGQPQHF. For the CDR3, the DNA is TGTGCCAGCAGTAGACAGGGAAGTGGTCAGCCCCAGCATTTT.

Written as DNA, the CDR3 is TGTGCCAGCAGCTTAGCGTATCCAGGGGCCGGGGAGCTGTTTTTT. Its translation is CASSLAYPGAGELFF. This rearrangement joins TRBV7-9 to TRBJ2-2; the D gene is possibly TRBD1 (6 bases). The CDR3 sequence is 15 residues long. Trimming stripped 0 bases from V and 6 bases from J, with 11 bases between. CDR1 SEHNR and CDR2 FQNEAQ come from the germline V gene (reference sequence).

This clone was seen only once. In DNA, the CDR3 is TGCGCCAGCAGCACGCGGGGGGTGGATACGCAGTATTTT. This sequence encodes CASSTRGVDTQYF. V usage is TRBV4-3 and J usage is TRBJ2-3; 8 nucleotides match TRBD2. Germline V gene data show CDR1 as LGHNA and CDR2 as YSLEER. The CDR3 has 13 amino acids. J gave up 6 bases and V 5 bases, and 4 bases lay outside the gene matches.

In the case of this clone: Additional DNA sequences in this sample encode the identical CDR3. For the CDR3, the DNA is TGTGCCAGCAGTTACTCTACAGGGAGCAATCAGCCCCAGCATTTT. This gives the protein CASSYSTGSNQPQHF. The rearrangement links TRBV6-5 to TRBJ1-5; the D gene is possibly TRBD1 (6 bases). Germline values: CDR1 MNHEY, CDR2 SVGAGI. V lost 0 bases to trimming and J lost 1 base, with 7 bases between them. The CDR3 consists of 15 residues.

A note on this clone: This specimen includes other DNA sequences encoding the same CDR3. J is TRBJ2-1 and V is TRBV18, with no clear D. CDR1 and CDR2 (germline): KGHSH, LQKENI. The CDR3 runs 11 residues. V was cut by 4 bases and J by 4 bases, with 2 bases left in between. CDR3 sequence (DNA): TGTGCCAGCTCACTTTACAATGAGCAGTTCTTC. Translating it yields CASSLYNEQFF. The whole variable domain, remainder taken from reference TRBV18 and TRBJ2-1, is NAGVMQNPRHLVRRRGQEARLRCSPMKGHSHVYWYRQLPEEGLKFMVYLQKENIIDESGMPKERFSAEFPKEGPSILRIQQVVRGDSAAYFCASSLYNEQFFGPGTRLTVL.

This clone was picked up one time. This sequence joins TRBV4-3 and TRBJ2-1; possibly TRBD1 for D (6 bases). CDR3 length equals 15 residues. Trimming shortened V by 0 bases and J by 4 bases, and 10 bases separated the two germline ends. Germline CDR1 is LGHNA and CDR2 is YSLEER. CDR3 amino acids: CASSQDPTGYNEQFF. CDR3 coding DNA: TGCGCCAGCAGCCAAGATCCGACAGGTTACAATGAGCAGTTCTTC.

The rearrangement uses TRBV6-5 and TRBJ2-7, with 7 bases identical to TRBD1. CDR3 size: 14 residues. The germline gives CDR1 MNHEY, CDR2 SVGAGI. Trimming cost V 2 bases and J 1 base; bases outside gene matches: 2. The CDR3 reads CASSYDRESYEQYF. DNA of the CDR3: TGTGCCAGCAGTTACGACAGGGAATCCTACGAGCAGTACTTC.

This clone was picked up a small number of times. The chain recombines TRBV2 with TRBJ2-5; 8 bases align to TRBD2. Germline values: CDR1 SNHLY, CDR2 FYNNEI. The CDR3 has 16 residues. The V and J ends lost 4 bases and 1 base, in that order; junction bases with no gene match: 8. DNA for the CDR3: TGTGCCAGCAGTGGGGGTCAGCGGGGGAGCCAAGAGACCCAGTACTTC. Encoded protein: CASSGGQRGSQETQYF.

CDR3 DNA: TGTGCCAGCAGCTCCCTTAGGACTAGCGGGGTTCAAGAGACCCAGTACTTC. As protein: CASSSLRTSGVQETQYF. The chain carries TRBV5-6 and TRBJ2-5, with TRBD2 matching 12 bases. The CDR3 runs to 17 residues. V shed 3 bases, J shed 2 bases, and the junction held 8 bases outside the gene matches. CDR1 is SGHDT, CDR2 YYEEEE, per germline.

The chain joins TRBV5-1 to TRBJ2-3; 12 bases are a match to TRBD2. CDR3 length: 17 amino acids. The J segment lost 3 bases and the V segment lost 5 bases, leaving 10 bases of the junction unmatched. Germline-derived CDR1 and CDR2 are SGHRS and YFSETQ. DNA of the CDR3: TGCGCCAGCAGGAACCCTAGCGGGAGGGCCGGGACAGATACGCAGTATTTT. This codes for CASRNPSGRAGTDTQYF.